These T cell receptor beta chains were read from a single sample in a study of T cells in Graves' hyperthyroidism and ophthalmopathy. MiXCR, applied by TCRdb to the multiplex PCR reads, yields one record per CDR3 protein. This sample has 400,000 to 450,000 distinct CDR3 sequences, with roughly 14% found just once. Sequencing was performed on blood. Source of these receptors: a man younger than 35 with Graves' ophthalmopathy. Each CDR3 is given with its conserved first and last residue. The D gene is left open where the match is weak. The size entry is marked missing in some rows and otherwise reads once, few, many or a size class.

16,NA,TRBD1,TRBV5-5,TRBJ2-4,TGTGCCAGCAGCTCCTGGGGGACAGGGGCCAAAAACATTCAGTACTTC,CASSSWGTGAKNIQYF
14,many,TRBD2,TRBV11-3,TRBJ2-5,TGTGCCAGCAGCTCCGGGACTAGCGTCAAGACCCAGTACTTC,CASSSGTSVKTQYF
12,NA,NA,TRBV10-3,TRBJ2-1,TGTGCCATCAGTGAGCTTGACAATGAGCAGTTCTTC,CAISELDNEQFF
14,NA,NA,TRBV5-1,TRBJ1-3,TGCGCCAGCAGTTCGGACAACTCTGGAAACACCATATATTTT,CASSSDNSGNTIYF
14,few,NA,TRBV7-8,TRBJ1-6,TGTGCCAGCAGCTTAGAAATCCAGGGGCCGCCCCTCCACTTT,CASSLEIQGPPLHF
15,many,TRBD2,TRBV30,TRBJ2-1,TGTGCCTGGAGTGTACTTGCGGGAGGGTACAATGAGCAGTTCTTC,CAWSVLAGGYNEQFF
16,many,NA,TRBV11-3,TRBJ2-5,TGTGCCAGCAGCTTGGAGGGGTCAGTGTACCAAGAGACCCAGTACTTC,CASSLEGSVYQETQYF
13,many,NA,TRBV6-1,TRBJ2-5,TGTGCCAGCCGTGGAACAGGGTCAGAGACCCAGTACTTC,CASRGTGSETQYF
12,many,NA,TRBV20-1,TRBJ1-1,TGCAGTGCTTCGCCAGGGTTCACTGAAGCTTTCTTT,CSASPGFTEAFF
14,many,NA,TRBV29-1,TRBJ1-3,TGCAGCGTGGGCAGGGATGACGGTGGGAACACCATATATTTT,CSVGRDDGGNTIYF
14,NA,TRBD1,TRBV7-9,TRBJ1-1,TGTGCCGGCAGCCCATGGACAGGGAAGACTGAAGCTTTCTTT,CAGSPWTGKTEAFF
14,NA,TRBD2,TRBV20-1,TRBJ2-1,TGCAGTGCTAGATCTAGCGGGAGAGCTTATGAGCAGTTCTTC,CSARSSGRAYEQFF
15,many,TRBD1,TRBV6-1,TRBJ2-1,TGTGCCAGCAGTGAATCTTCAGGGGGCGCGAATGAGCAGTTCTTC,CASSESSGGANEQFF
14,many,TRBD2,TRBV29-1,TRBJ2-7,TGCAGCGTCAAAGGACTAGCGGGGGGTTACGAGCAGTACTTC,CSVKGLAGGYEQYF
18,few,NA,TRBV5-1,TRBJ2-7,TGCGCCAGCAGCTTGGAAGGGGCCCCAGACTATGTCACCTACGAGCAGTACTTC,CASSLEGAPDYVTYEQYF
13,few,NA,TRBV29-1,TRBJ1-1,TGCAGCTCCCTTGGGCAGGTGGCCACTGAAGCTTTCTTT,CSSLGQVATEAFF
14,NA,NA,TRBV19,TRBJ1-3,TGTGCCAGTACCGGGCGGGGGCTCGGAAACACCATATATTTT,CASTGRGLGNTIYF
14,many,NA,TRBV7-9,TRBJ1-1,TGTGCCAGCAGCTTAAGTCCTTGGAACACTGAAGCTTTCTTT,CASSLSPWNTEAFF
15,NA,NA,TRBV27,TRBJ1-6,TGTGCCAGCAGTTTACGTGGCAGGGTAGGATCACCCCTCCACTTT,CASSLRGRVGSPLHF
15,many,TRBD1,TRBV5-5,TRBJ1-2,TGTGCCAGCAGCGCACAGGGGGCAGAGAACTATGGCTACACCTTC,CASSAQGAENYGYTF
12,many,NA,TRBV28,TRBJ1-2,TGTGCCAGCAGAATAGAGGGCGACGGCTACACCTTC,CASRIEGDGYTF
15,many,NA,TRBV25-1,TRBJ1-1,TGTGCCAGCAGTGAACGGGACCGAAAGAACACTGAAGCTTTCTTT,CASSERDRKNTEAFF
14,few,NA,TRBV28,TRBJ1-4,TGTGCCAGCAGTTCCTTACGTCTACCTGAAAAACTGTTTTTT,CASSSLRLPEKLFF
14,few,TRBD2,TRBV5-4,TRBJ2-5,TGTGCCAGCAAGAGCGGGGGGGCCGGGGAGACCCAGTACTTC,CASKSGGAGETQYF
15,NA,TRBD1,TRBV6-6,TRBJ2-7,TGTGCCAGCAGTTACCAGGGGACAGGGGGTTACGAGCAGTACTTC,CASSYQGTGGYEQYF
15,many,NA,TRBV3-1,TRBJ2-1,TGTGCCAGCAGCCAAGATACAGTGGGGAGAGGGGAGCAGTTCTTC,CASSQDTVGRGEQFF
14,NA,TRBD1,TRBV10-3,TRBJ2-2,TGTGCCACCGTCGACAGGGCCGACACCGGGGAGCTGTTTTTT,CATVDRADTGELFF
17,many,TRBD1,TRBV27,TRBJ2-1,TGTGCCAGCGAGGGACAGGGGAAAGGGGGGTCCTACAATGAGCAGTTCTTC,CASEGQGKGGSYNEQFF
16,NA,TRBD2,TRBV5-4,TRBJ2-3,TGTGCCAGCAGCTTTGACGGGACTAGCGTTTTTAATACGCAGTATTTT,CASSFDGTSVFNTQYF
16,NA,NA,TRBV25-1,TRBJ1-4,TGTGCCAGCATCGGACAGATGGGAGCGACTAATGAAAAACTGTTTTTT,CASIGQMGATNEKLFF
15,many,TRBD2,TRBV7-3,TRBJ2-1,TGTGCCAGCAGCTTGACTAGCGGGAGGGGGGATGAGCAGTTCTTC,CASSLTSGRGDEQFF
14,NA,NA,TRBV6-1,TRBJ1-1,TGTGCCAGCAAAGAAGGGGGTCGAGGCGCTGAAGCTTTCTTT,CASKEGGRGAEAFF
17,many,TRBD2,TRBV20-1,TRBJ2-7,TGCAGTGCTAGCCCGGGGCTAGCGGGTGCAAGCTCCTACGAGCAGTACTTC,CSASPGLAGASSYEQYF
14,few,NA,TRBV19,TRBJ1-5,TGTGCCAGTAGTCCAGGAGGGGAGGATCAGCCCCAGCATTTT,CASSPGGEDQPQHF
14,few,NA,TRBV4-1,TRBJ1-4,TGCGCCAGCAGCCAAGTGGGAGGAAATGAAAAACTGTTTTTT,CASSQVGGNEKLFF
13,few,NA,TRBV5-1,TRBJ2-5,TGCGCCAGCTGTTCAGGATACCAAGAGACCCAGTACTTC,CASCSGYQETQYF
14,many,NA,TRBV12-3/TRBV12-4,TRBJ2-2,TGTGCCAGCATAGATAACAGGGTGGCCGGGGAGCTGTTTTTT,CASIDNRVAGELFF
14,few,TRBD2,TRBV25-1,TRBJ2-2,TGTGCCAGCAGTGGGGAGCGGGAGACCGGGGAGCTGTTTTTT,CASSGERETGELFF
13,few,NA,TRBV19,TRBJ1-6,TGTGCCAGTAGTCTGCGGTATAATTCACCCCTCCACTTT,CASSLRYNSPLHF
19,many,NA,TRBV15,TRBJ1-6,TGTGCCACCAGCACTGGGACACCCGAAAAAGGCTCCTATAATTCACCCCTCCACTTT,CATSTGTPEKGSYNSPLHF
13,many,TRBD1,TRBV29-1,TRBJ2-7,TGCAGCGTCGTGGACAGGGAGCGTTACGAGCAGTACTTC,CSVVDRERYEQYF
13,many,NA,TRBV27,TRBJ2-3,TGTGCCAGCAGTGTAGGGGTCACAGATACGCAGTATTTT,CASSVGVTDTQYF
14,many,TRBD1,TRBV6-1,TRBJ2-3,TGTGCCAGCAGTCCCGGGACAGGTTTACATACGCAGTATTTT,CASSPGTGLHTQYF
14,many,NA,TRBV7-9,TRBJ2-6,TGTGCCAGCAGCTTAGTGATTGGGGCCAACGTCCTGACTTTC,CASSLVIGANVLTF
13,NA,TRBD2,TRBV27,TRBJ2-1,TGTGCCAGCACTAGCGGGGGGATCAATGAGCAGTTCTTC,CASTSGGINEQFF
16,many,TRBD1,TRBV6-6,TRBJ2-5,TGTGCCAGCAGTTACCCGATAACAGGGGGCCGGGAGACCCAGTACTTC,CASSYPITGGRETQYF
13,many,NA,TRBV18,TRBJ1-1,TGTGCCAGCTCCCCGACAGAGAACACTGAAGCTTTCTTT,CASSPTENTEAFF
16,many,NA,TRBV9,TRBJ2-7,TGTGCCAGCAGCGTAGTTGGAGAGGGACCGCCCTACGAGCAGTACTTC,CASSVVGEGPPYEQYF
13,many,NA,TRBV7-9,TRBJ2-7,TGTGCCAGCAGCTTCCAGGCGTTCTACGAGCAGTACTTC,CASSFQAFYEQYF
16,many,TRBD2,TRBV7-2,TRBJ2-5,TGTGCCAGCAGCTTAGCGTGGGTTAGCGGGAGTAAGACCCAGTACTTC,CASSLAWVSGSKTQYF
14,NA,NA,TRBV14,TRBJ1-2,TGTGCCAGCAGCCAAGAGTGGGGGACCCATGGCTACACCTTC,CASSQEWGTHGYTF
13,many,TRBD1,TRBV27,TRBJ1-1,TGTGCCAGCAGGATGACAGGGCAAACTGAAGCTTTCTTT,CASRMTGQTEAFF